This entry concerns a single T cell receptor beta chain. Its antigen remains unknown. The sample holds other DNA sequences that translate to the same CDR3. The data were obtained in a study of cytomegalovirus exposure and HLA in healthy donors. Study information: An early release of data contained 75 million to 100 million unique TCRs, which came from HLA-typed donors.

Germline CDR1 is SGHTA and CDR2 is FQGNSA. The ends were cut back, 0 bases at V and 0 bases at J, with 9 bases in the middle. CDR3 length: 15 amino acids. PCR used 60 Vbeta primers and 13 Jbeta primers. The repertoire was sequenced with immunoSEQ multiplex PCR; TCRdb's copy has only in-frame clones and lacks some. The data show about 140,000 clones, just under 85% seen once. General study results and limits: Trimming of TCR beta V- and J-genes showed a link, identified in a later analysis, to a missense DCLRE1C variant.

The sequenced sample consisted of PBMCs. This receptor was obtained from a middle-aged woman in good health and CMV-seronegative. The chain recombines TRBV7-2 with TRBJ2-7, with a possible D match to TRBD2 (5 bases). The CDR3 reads CASSLARGSSYEQYF. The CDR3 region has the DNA TGTGCCAGCAGCTTAGCACGGGGAAGCTCCTACGAGCAGTACTTC. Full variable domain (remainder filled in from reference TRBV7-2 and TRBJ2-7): GAGVSQSPSNKVTEKGKDVELRCDPISGHTALYWYRQSLGQGLEFLIYFQGNSAPDKSGLPSDRFSAERTGGSVSTLTIQRTQQEDSAVYLCASSLARGSSYEQYFGPGTRLTVT.